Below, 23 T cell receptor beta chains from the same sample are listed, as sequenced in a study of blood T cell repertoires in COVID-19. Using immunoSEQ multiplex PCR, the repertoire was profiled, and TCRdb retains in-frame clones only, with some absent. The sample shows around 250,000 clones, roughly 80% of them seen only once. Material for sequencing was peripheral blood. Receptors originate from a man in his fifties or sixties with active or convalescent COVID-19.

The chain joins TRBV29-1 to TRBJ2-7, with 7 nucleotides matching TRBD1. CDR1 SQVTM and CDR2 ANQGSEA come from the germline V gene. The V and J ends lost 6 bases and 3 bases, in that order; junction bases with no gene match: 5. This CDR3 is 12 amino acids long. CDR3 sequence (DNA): TGCAGCGTGGCCGGGACAGACTACGAGCAGTACTTC. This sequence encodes CSVAGTDYEQYF.

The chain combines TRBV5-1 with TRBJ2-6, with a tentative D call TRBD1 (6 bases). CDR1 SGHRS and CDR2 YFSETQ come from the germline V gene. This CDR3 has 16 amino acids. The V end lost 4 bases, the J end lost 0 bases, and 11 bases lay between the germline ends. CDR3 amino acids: CASSLGGHSGANVLTF. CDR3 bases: TGCGCCAGCAGCCTTGGGGGACACTCTGGGGCCAACGTCCTGACTTTC.

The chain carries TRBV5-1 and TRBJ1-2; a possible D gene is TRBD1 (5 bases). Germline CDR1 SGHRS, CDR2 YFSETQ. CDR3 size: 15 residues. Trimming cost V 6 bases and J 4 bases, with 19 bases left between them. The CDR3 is CASTAQAVGLYGYTF. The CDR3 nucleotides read TGCGCCAGCACCGCACAGGCAGTTGGGCTCTATGGCTACACCTTC.

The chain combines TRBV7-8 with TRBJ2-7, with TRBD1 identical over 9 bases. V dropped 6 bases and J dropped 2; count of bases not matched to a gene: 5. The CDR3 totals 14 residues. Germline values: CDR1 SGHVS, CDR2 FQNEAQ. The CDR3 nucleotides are TGTGCCAGCAGGTACCGGGACAGGGCCTACGAGCAGTACTTC. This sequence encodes CASRYRDRAYEQYF.

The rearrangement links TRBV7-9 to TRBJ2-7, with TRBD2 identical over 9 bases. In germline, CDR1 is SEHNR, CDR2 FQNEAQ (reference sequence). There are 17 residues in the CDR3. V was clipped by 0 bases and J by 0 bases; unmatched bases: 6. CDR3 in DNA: TGTGCCAGCAGCTTAGCACTAGCGGGCAGGAGCTCCTACGAGCAGTACTTC. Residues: CASSLALAGRSSYEQYF.

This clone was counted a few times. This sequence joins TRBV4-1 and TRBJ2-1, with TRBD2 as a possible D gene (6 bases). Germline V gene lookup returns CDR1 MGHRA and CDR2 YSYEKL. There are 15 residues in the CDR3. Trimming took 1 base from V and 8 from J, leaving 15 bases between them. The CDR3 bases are TGCGCCAGCAGCCAAGTCCCCCTCGGAGGGTATGAGCAGTTCTTC. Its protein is CASSQVPLGGYEQFF.

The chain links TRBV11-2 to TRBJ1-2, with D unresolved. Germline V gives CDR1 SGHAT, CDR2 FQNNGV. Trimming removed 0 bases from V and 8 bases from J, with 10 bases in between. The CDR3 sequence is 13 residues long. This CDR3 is CASSLDRGTGYTF. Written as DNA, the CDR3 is TGTGCCAGCAGCTTAGATCGGGGTACAGGCTACACCTTC.

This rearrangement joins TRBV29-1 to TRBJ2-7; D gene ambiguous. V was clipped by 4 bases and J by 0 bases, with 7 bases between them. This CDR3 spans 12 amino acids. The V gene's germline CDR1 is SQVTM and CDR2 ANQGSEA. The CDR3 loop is CSVALDSYEQYF. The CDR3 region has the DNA TGCAGCGTTGCCCTAGACTCCTACGAGCAGTACTTC.

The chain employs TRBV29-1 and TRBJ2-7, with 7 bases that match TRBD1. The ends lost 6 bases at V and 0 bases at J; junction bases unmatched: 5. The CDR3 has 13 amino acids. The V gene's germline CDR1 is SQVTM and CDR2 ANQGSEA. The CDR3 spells CSVRDSDSYEQYF. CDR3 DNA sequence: TGCAGCGTCCGGGACAGTGACTCCTACGAGCAGTACTTC.

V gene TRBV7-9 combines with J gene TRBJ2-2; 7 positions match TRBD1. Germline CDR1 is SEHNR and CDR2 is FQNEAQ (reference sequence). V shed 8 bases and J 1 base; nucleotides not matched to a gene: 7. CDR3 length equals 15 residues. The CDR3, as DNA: TGTGCCAGCGGAGGACAGGTCCAGAACACCGGGGAGCTGTTTTTT. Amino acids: CASGGQVQNTGELFF. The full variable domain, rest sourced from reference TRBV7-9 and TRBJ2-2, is DTGVSQNPRHKITKRGQNVTFRCDPISEHNRLYWYRQTLGQGPEFLTYFQNEAQLEKSRLLSDRFSAERPKGSFSTLEIQRTEQGDSAMYLCASGGQVQNTGELFFGEGSRLTVL.

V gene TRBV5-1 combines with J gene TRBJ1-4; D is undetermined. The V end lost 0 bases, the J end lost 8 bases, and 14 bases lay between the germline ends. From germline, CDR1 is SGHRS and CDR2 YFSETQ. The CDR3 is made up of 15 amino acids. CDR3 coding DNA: TGCGCCAGCAGCTTGGAACCGGGGTCAGGAGAAAAACTGTTTTTT. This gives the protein CASSLEPGSGEKLFF.

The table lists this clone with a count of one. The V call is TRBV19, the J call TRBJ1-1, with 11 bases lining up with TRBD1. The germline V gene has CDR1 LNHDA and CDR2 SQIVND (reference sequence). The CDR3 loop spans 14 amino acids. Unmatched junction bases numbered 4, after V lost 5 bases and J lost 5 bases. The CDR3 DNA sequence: TGTGCCAGTAGTGTGGGACAGGGGGTGACTGAAGCTTTCTTT. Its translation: CASSVGQGVTEAFF.

The CDR3 DNA sequence: TGTGCCAGCAGTTTAATGGGGCGCCACGAGCAGTACTTC. Protein product: CASSLMGRHEQYF. The genes are TRBV12-3 or TRBV12-4 and TRBJ2-7; TRBD1 is a possible D gene (5 bases). The CDR3 extends over 13 amino acids. V shed 2 bases and J shed 5 bases, with 10 bases lying between them.

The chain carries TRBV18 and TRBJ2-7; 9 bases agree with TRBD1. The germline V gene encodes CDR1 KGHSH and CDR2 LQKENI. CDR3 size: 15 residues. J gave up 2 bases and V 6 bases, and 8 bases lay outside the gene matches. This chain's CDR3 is CASSYSGQGAYEQYF. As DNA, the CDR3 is TGTGCCAGCTCGTACTCGGGACAGGGAGCCTACGAGCAGTACTTC. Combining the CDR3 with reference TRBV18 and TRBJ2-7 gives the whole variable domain NAGVMQNPRHLVRRRGQEARLRCSPMKGHSHVYWYRQLPEEGLKFMVYLQKENIIDESGMPKERFSAEFPKEGPSILRIQQVVRGDSAAYFCASSYSGQGAYEQYFGPGTRLTVT.

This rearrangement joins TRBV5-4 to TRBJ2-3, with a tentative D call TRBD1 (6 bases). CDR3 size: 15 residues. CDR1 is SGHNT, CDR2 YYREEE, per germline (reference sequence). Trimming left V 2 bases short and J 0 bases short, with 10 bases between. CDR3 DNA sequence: TGTGCCAGCAGCTTTAAGACAGGAAGCACAGATACGCAGTATTTT. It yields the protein CASSFKTGSTDTQYF.

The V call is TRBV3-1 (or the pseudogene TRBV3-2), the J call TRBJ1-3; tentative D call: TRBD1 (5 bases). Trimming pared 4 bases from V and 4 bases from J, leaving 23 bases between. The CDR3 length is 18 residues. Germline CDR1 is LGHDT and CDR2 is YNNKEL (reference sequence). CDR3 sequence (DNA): TGTGCCAGCAGCCCCGTGATGGGTCAGGGAAGCTCGGGAAACACCATATATTTT. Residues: CASSPVMGQGSSGNTIYF.

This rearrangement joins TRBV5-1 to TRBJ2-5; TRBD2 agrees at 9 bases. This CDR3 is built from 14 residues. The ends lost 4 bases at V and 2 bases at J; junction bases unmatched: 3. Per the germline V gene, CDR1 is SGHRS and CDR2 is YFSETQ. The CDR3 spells CASSPGLAQETQYF. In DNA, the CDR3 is TGCGCCAGCAGCCCGGGACTAGCTCAAGAGACCCAGTACTTC. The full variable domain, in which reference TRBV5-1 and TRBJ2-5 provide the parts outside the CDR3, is KAGVTQTPRYLIKTRGQQVTLSCSPISGHRSVSWYQQTPGQGLQFLFEYFSETQRNKGNFPGRFSGRQFSNSRSEMNVSTLELGDSALYLCASSPGLAQETQYFGPGTRLLVL.

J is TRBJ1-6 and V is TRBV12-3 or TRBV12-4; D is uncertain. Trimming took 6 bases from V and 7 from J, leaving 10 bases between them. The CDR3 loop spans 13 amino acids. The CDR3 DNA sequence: TGTGCCAGCAGCGCCCGAGGGAATTCACCCCTCCACTTT. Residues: CASSARGNSPLHF.

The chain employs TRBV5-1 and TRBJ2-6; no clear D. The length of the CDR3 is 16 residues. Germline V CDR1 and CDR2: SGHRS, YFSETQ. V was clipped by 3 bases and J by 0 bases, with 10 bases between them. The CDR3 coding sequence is TGCGCCAGCAGCTCTGAAGCTACCTCTGGGGCCAACGTCCTGACTTTC. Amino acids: CASSSEATSGANVLTF.

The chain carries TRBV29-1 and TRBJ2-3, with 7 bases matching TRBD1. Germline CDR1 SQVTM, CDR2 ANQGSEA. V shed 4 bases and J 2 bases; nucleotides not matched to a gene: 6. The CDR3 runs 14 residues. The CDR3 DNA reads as TGCAGCGTTGGACAGGGTCTTCTCACAGATACGCAGTATTTT. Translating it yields CSVGQGLLTDTQYF.

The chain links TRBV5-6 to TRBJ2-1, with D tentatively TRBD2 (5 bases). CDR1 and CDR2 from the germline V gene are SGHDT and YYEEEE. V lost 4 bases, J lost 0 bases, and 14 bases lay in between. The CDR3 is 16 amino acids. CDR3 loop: CASSQDPGSSYNEQFF. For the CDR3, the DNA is TGTGCCAGCAGCCAGGACCCGGGGAGCTCCTACAATGAGCAGTTCTTC.

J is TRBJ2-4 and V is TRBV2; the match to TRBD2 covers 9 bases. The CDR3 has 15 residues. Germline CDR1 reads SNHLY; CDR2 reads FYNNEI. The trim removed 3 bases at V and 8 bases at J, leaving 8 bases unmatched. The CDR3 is CASSESGLAGYIQYF. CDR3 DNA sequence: TGTGCCAGCAGTGAGAGTGGGCTAGCGGGGTACATTCAGTACTTC.

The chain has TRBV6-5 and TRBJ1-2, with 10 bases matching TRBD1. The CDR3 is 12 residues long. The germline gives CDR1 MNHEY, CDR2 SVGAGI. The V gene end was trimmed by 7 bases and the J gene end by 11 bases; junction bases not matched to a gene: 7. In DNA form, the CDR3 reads TGTGCCAGCACCCAGAGGACAGGGGGATACACCTTC. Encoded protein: CASTQRTGGYTF.